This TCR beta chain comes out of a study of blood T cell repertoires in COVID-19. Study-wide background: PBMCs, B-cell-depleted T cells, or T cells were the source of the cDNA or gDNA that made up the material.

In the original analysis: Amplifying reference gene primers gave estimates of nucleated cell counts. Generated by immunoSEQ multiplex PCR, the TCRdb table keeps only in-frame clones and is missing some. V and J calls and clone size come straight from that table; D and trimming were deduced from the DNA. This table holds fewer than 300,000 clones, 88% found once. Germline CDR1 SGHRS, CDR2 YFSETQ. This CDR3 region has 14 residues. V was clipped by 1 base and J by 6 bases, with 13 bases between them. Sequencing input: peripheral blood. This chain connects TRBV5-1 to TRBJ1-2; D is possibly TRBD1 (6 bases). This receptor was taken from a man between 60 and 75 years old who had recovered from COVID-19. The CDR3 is CASSLSGGRNGYTF. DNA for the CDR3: TGCGCCAGCAGCTTGTCGGGGGGCCGGAATGGCTACACCTTC.